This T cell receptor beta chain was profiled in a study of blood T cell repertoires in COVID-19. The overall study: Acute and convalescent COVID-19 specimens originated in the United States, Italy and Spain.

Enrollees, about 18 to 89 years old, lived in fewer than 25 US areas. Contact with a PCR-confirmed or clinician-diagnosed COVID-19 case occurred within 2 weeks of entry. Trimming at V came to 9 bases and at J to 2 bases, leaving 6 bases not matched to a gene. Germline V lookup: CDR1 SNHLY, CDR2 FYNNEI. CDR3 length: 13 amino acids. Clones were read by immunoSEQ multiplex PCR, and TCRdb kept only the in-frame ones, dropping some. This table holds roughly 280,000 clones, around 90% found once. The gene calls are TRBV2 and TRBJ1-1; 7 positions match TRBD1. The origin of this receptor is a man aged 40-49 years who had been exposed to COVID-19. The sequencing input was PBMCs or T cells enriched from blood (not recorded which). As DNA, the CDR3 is TGTGCCAGGGCCGACAGGGTCAACACTGAAGCTTTCTTT. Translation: CARADRVNTEAFF. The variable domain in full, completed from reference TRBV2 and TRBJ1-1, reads EPEVTQTPSHQVTQMGQEVILRCVPISNHLYFYWYRQILGQKVEFLVSFYNNEISEKSEIFDDQFSVERPDGSNFTLKIRSTKLEDSAMYFCARADRVNTEAFFGQGTRLTVV.